This TCR beta chain was recovered during a study of response to subunit inactivated influenza vaccine. Notes on the study in general: It was suggested by the authors that few new T cells are recruited by each seasonal influenza vaccination.

In this sample, this clonotype turned up a few times. What it binds is not known. TCRdb re-derived calls from the RT-PCR reads in MiXCR, one entry per CDR3 protein. The data contain roughly 570,000 distinct CDR3 sequences, about 14% of them seen just once; the ten biggest clones take up around 10%. CDR1 is DFQATT, CDR2 SNEGSKA, per germline (reference sequence). The CDR3 extends over 14 amino acids. The V gene lost 6 bases and the J gene lost 6 bases, with 17 bases spanning the gap. Material: PBMCs from blood, obtained 11 to 12 days after vaccination. The receptor was isolated from a man between 45 and 60 years old who received an inactivated influenza vaccine. The chain links TRBV20-1 to TRBJ2-2; D tentatively fits TRBD1 or TRBD2 (5 bases each). In DNA form, the CDR3 reads TGCAGTGCGGGTGGGGGATCTACGGCCGGGGAGCTGTTTTTT. The encoded protein is CSAGGGSTAGELFF.